This T cell receptor beta chain came from a study of OX40 agonist ivuxolimab in advanced cancers. Turning to the study itself: Patients receiving dose escalation had hepatocellular carcinoma, melanoma, renal cell or head and neck cancer. Study findings and constraints: Relative to CD4+ cells, CD8+ T cells on average had more expanded clones.

Of note for this clone: The target antigen is unknown.

Assay: immunoSEQ multiplex PCR; the TCRdb copy retains only in-frame clones and omits some. The sample yields tens of thousands of clones, 89% seen once. Sequenced here: CD4+ or CD8+ T cells sorted from blood, sampled in a trial of the OX40 agonist ivuxolimab. The TCR originated in an adult with an advanced solid tumor such as melanoma, head and neck, liver or kidney cancer.

The CDR3 reads CASSLGGWGRLTEQYF. CDR3 DNA sequence: TGTGCCAGCAGCTTAGGAGGATGGGGCCGACTAACCGAGCAGTACTTC. The chain joins TRBV7-2 to TRBJ2-7, with D perhaps given as TRBD1 or TRBD2 (5 bases each). V lost 1 base, J lost 6 bases, and 19 bases lay in between. This CDR3 has 16 amino acids. Germline V CDR1 and CDR2: SGHTA, FQGNSA.